The sequence of this T cell receptor (beta chain) was determined in a study of blood T cells in healthy people across ages (dated by TCRdb to the mid-2010s). Notes on the research overall: In model experiments, roughly one uniquely barcoded TCR beta cDNA molecule per two T cells was captured by template switching. To avoid experimental bias, donors of different ages were distributed randomly across sequencing lanes. The donors were split into four age groups: young (average 16 years), middle-aged (around 40), aged (over 55) and long-lived (about 74). Two additional independent replicas of 1 million unique cDNA reads from the same blood draw were analyzed for two donors (one aged 18 to 30 and one aged 80 or older). The study measured age-related changes in TCR beta repertoire diversity using deep sequencing normalized with unique cDNA molecular identifiers. Study-wide conclusions, independent of this receptor: Because donor CMV infection status was unknown, age-related changes in expanded clonotypes were potentially confounded. Conclusive comparison of naive and antigen-experienced compartments was prevented by the profiling of bulk unsorted PBMCs. As age increased, observed TCR beta diversity per million T cells dropped in a roughly linear way, and a significant reduction was already evident by age 40. A strong correlation was found between observed TCR beta diversity and the percentage of naive T cells measured by flow cytometry. Estimates of total diversity based on one million sequenced T cells were considered lower bounds and underestimates. The long-lived group showed more naive CD4+ T cells, fewer expanded clones and increased TCR diversity than the aged group, suggesting age selection.

Libraries came from 5' RACE. Sequencing relied on an Illumina HiSeq 2500. A second about 7 to 11 cycle PCR used a sample-barcoded 5' primer and a J-beta primer mix. Each TCR beta cDNA molecule received a unique molecular identifier from a template-switch 5' adaptor carrying 12 random nucleotides. At least 2.5 million CDR3-containing paired-end reads were obtained from each sample. All of the RNA was converted into first-strand cDNA using the Mint cDNA synthesis kit, with a TRBC-specific oligonucleotide serving as the primer. All cDNA was treated with uracil-DNA glycosylase and then went through a first 18-cycle PCR with the universal primers M1SS and BC2_uni_R. The original pipeline was this. Normalization of each sample was performed by random selection of 1 million high-quality reads, each carrying a distinct molecular identifier. Instead of being binned into consensus sequences, reads with shared molecular identifiers were discarded. CDR3 identification, clonotype clustering and error correction used MiTCR with a Q25 quality threshold and the strictest error-elimination algorithm. A nonparametric unseen species model with Euler transformation was used to estimate lower-bound total TCR beta diversity. TCRdb trimmed the raw reads at Q25, called clones with MiXCR and kept productive beta chains. Rows are combined by CDR3 protein, so each entry shows the most common genes and DNA. It is TCRdb's table, rather than the study itself, that gives the V and J calls and clone size. This sample has around 870,000 distinct CDR3 sequences in its table, and roughly 26% of those were observed once. The top ten clonotypes cover 17% of the sample.

Donors were under 40 systemically healthy Caucasian individuals from Russia aged about 6 to 100 years. About 10 milliliters of peripheral blood were collected from each donor into EDTA-treated Vacutainer tubes. Ficoll-Paque density-gradient centrifugation was used to isolate PBMCs, with at least 7 million per sample. Total RNA was extracted from PBMCs with Trizol reagent, with at least 6 micrograms obtained per sample. The percentages of naive CD45RAhigh/CD27high T cells were determined by flow cytometry on a PBMC aliquot from every donor. Concerning this clonotype: The antigen it binds to is not known. No much larger clone exists at a distance of one base, and base qualities are not known.

Including the terminal cysteine and phenylalanine, the CDR3 comprises 12 residues. Only the CDR3 DNA stays, 36 bases, in frame from base 1. V gives up 4 bases and J gives up 4 bases, and the segment between their germline ends measures 8 bases. CDR1 SQVTM and CDR2 ANQGSEA were looked up in the germline V gene. The chain uses TRBV29-1 and TRBJ1-5, with the D gene not clear enough to name. The specimen was blood. The TCR originated in a woman of 80 years or more in good health. The DNA sequence follows: TGCAGCGTTGCAGTTGAAAATCAGCCCCAGCATTTT. It encodes CSVAVENQPQHF. Where the CDR3 stops, the reference TRBV29-1 and TRBJ1-5 genes take over; the full variable domain is SAVISQKPSRDICQRGTSLTIQCQVDSQVTMMFWYRQQPGQSLTLIATANQGSEATYESGFVIDKFPISRPNLTFSTLTVSNMSPEDSSIYLCSVAVENQPQHFGDGTRLSIL.